This T cell receptor (beta chain) stems from a study of response to subunit inactivated influenza vaccine. Broader study findings: Authors suggested seasonal influenza vaccinations each recruit few new T cells.

CDR1 and CDR2 (germline): MNHEY, SVGEGT. The V end lost 5 bases, the J end lost 0 bases, and 11 bases lay between the germline ends. This CDR3 spans 15 amino acids. A few counts support this clonotype. Its antigen is unidentified. Each CDR3 protein is one row after TCRdb ran MiXCR on the RT-PCR reads. This table holds roughly 790,000 distinct CDR3 sequences, 21% found once. This chain joins TRBV6-2 or TRBV6-3 and TRBJ2-1; D gene unclear. This sequence was found in a man in his fifties or sixties who received an inactivated influenza vaccine. Sequencing used PBMCs from blood, obtained about 5 days after vaccination. The CDR3 DNA reads TGTGCCAGCAGTAGATCGATCAGCTCCTACAATGAGCAGTTCTTC. Protein: CASSRSISSYNEQFF.